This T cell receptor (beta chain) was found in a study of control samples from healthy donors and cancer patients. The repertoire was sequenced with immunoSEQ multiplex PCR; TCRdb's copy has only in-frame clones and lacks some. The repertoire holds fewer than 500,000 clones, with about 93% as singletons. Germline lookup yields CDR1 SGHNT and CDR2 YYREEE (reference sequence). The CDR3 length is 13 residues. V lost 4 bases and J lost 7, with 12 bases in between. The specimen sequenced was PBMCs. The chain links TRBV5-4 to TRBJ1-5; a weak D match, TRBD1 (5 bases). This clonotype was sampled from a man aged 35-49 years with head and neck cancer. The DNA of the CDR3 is TGTGCCAGCAGCCCAGGGTATGGGCAGCCCCAGCATTTT. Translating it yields CASSPGYGQPQHF. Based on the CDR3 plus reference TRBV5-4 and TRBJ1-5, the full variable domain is ETGVTQSPTHLIKTRGQQVTLRCSSQSGHNTVSWYQQALGQGPQFIFQYYREEENGRGNFPPRFSGLQFPNYSSELNVNALELDDSALYLCASSPGYGQPQHFGDGTRLSIL.